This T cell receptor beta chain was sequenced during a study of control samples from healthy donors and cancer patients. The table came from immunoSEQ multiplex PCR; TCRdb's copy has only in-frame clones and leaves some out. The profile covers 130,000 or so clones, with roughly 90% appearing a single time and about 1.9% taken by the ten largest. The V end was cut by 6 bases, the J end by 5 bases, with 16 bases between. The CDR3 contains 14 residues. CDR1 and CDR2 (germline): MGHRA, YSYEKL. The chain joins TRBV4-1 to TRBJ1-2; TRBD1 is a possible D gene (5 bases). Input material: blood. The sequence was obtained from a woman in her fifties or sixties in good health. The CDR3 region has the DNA TGCGCCAGCAGTCGGGACGCAGGACCGTATGGCTACACCTTC. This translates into CASSRDAGPYGYTF.